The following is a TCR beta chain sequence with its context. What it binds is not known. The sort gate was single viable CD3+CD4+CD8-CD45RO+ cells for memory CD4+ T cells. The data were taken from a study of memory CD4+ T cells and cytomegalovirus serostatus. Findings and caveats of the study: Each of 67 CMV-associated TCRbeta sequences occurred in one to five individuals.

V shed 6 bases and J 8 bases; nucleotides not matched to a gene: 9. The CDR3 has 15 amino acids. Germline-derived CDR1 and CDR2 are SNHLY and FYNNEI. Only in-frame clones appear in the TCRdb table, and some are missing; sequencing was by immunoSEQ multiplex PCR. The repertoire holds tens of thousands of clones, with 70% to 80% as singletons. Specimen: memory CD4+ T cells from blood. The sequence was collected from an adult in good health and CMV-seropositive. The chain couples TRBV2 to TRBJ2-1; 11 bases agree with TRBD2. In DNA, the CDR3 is TGTGCCAGCAGCTTACTAGCGGGAGTAGGGGATGAGCAGTTCTTC. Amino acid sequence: CASSLLAGVGDEQFF.